Sequencing of this T cell receptor (beta chain) was carried out in a study of T cell responses to AZD1222 COVID-19 vaccine (dated by TCRdb to the early 2020s). Regarding the complete study: Because spike-specific TCR depth and breadth did not differ between the two schedules, AZD1222 recipients who got a second dose at roughly 4 weeks were pooled with those who got a second dose at roughly 12 weeks. A total of approximately 250 trial participants underwent TCR sequencing, of whom 207 had received two doses of AZD1222 and around 25 had received two doses of the MenACWY control vaccine. Trial participants were enrolled into age subgroups of 18-55, 56-69 and 70-plus years, which contained around 150, 28 and 57 TCR-sequenced participants, respectively. Overall results and qualifications from the work: Reportedly, close to half of the unique spike-specific TCRs recognized epitopes lying outside the regions that are mutated in the B.1.351 and B.1.1.7 variants. In the small 56-69-year group, the increase in depth fell short of significance, most likely because of low power. A significant rise in spike-specific TCR breadth and depth was observed after two AZD1222 doses relative to day 0 and relative to MenACWY recipients. Most participants were white British and females outnumbered males, and the authors suggested that clonal diversity may have been underestimated. No day 14 peak-response samples were available, so repertoires were characterized only after the peak T cell response. CD4 TCRs associated with the vaccine covered the entire spike protein, and the dominant responses were in regions 160-218 and 743-854. Conclusions about previously exposed vaccinees are limited because only six or seven AZD1222 recipients were SARS-CoV-2 seropositive at baseline.

Notes on this clone: Its target antigen remains unknown. There are no base qualities to consult, and no much larger clone falls within one base.

The sample's time point label, in plain terms: baseline before first vaccination. The vaccinee samples were drawn from two UK trials, COV001 and COV002, one of which was a single-blind randomized controlled phase 2/3 trial testing AZD1222 (ChAdOx1 nCoV-19) in healthy adults. For TCRbeta chain sequencing, PBMC samples from trial participants were taken at day 0 and at day 28 after the second dose. V loses 6 bases at its end and J loses 5 bases; junction bases beyond the gene matches: 8. The CDR3 runs 15 amino acids, cysteine and phenylalanine included. The DNA shown is the 45-base CDR3, in frame from base 1. The germline V gene provides CDR1 MRHNA and CDR2 SNTAGT. The CDR3 regions of human TCRbeta chains were analyzed by immunosequencing. The published analysis was carried out like this. Repertoire TCRs were matched against a reference library of SARS-CoV-2-specific TCRs generated with the MIRA antigen-specificity platform. Breadth was defined as the fraction of unique TCRs that were SARS-CoV-2-associated, and depth was defined as the fraction of total T cells that were SARS-CoV-2-associated. Using the MIRA data, every spike-specific TCR was mapped to the spike region that the TCR reacted to and assigned to either a CD4 or a CD8 class. Log10-transformed breadth and depth values were compared by one-way ANOVA with Sidak's multiple comparisons tests. TCRdb carries this immuneACCESS record with in-frame sequences only. Its versions omit some clonotypes, under half of them owing to an unresolved V gene in the studies checked, with the rest unexplained. From that table come the V and J calls and clone size; the DNA was used to work out D and trimming. This sample has roughly 160,000 clones in its table, and roughly nine tenths of those were observed once. 1.5% to 2% of the sample rests with the top ten.

Recombination joined TRBV6-4 with TRBJ1-4, with 8 central nucleotides matching TRBD1. The sample in question was peripheral blood, obtained on day 0 of AZD1222 vaccination. The sequence came from an adult in good health. The sequence in DNA is TGTGCCAGCAGCGGAAACAGGGGGGACAATGAAAAACTGTTTTTT. This is translated as CASSGNRGDNEKLFF.